This T cell receptor beta chain was recovered during a study of blood T cell repertoires in COVID-19. Sequencing used immunoSEQ multiplex PCR; TCRdb keeps in-frame clones, though not all of them. The sample consists of about 200,000 clones, roughly 80% of them appearing once. With 1 base clipped from V and 7 bases from J, the junction kept 7 bases outside the gene matches. The CDR3 has 17 amino acids. The germline V gene encodes CDR1 LGHDT and CDR2 YNNKEL (reference sequence). The TCR originated in a man between 35 and 55 years old who had recovered from COVID-19. The sequencing sample was made of PBMCs or T cells enriched from blood (not recorded which). The rearrangement joins TRBV3-1 (or the pseudogene TRBV3-2) to TRBJ1-6; 10 nucleotides match TRBD1. The CDR3 loop reads CASSQAGQGNFNSPLHF. The CDR3 coding sequence is TGTGCCAGCAGCCAAGCGGGACAGGGGAATTTCAATTCACCCCTCCACTTT.